The sequence of this T cell receptor beta chain was determined in a study of cytotoxic CD8 clonotypes in ibrutinib-treated CLL. The table lists this clone with many counts. V was cut by 0 bases and J by 7 bases, with 13 bases left in between. CDR1 LGHNA and CDR2 YNFKEQ come from the germline V gene. The CDR3 sequence is 15 residues long. The assay was immunoSEQ multiplex PCR, and TCRdb's table has in-frame clones only and misses some. Of some 65,000 clones listed, approximately 57% were seen once; the top ten hold about 14%. The gene calls are TRBV4-2 and TRBJ2-1, with D unresolved. The starting material was PBMCs, obtained after 12 months of ibrutinib treatment. The receptor comes from a human donor with chronic lymphocytic leukemia. The DNA of the CDR3 is TGTGCCAGCAGCCAAGAAACGCATGTACTTAATGAGCAGTTCTTC. Translated, it gives CASSQETHVLNEQFF.